This section outlines one T cell receptor (beta chain) sequence together with its context. Its antigen remains unknown. With V trimmed by 5 bases and J by 11 bases, 8 bases remained unmatched. Per germline, CDR1 SGHTA and CDR2 FQGTGA. The CDR3 is 13 amino acids. The entry originates in a study of cytomegalovirus exposure and HLA in healthy donors. Clones were read by immunoSEQ multiplex PCR, and TCRdb kept only the in-frame ones, dropping some. The sample has roughly 330,000 clones, around 87% seen once. Study-level points and caveats: Altogether, 170 or so TCR beta chains were recorded as cytomegalovirus-associated. Researchers reported that three CMV-associated chains were confirmed in vitro as CMV antigen-specific. Within the approximately 120 validation repertoires, first-cohort TCR clusters tended to co-occur, according to a later analysis.

Sequencing was done on a sample of PBMCs. The sequence was collected from a woman in her twenties or thirties in good health and CMV-seropositive. V and J are TRBV7-3 and TRBJ2-3; 9 positions agree with TRBD2. The chain's CDR3 is CASSMTLAGEQYF. The CDR3 region has the DNA TGTGCCAGCAGCATGACACTAGCGGGCGAGCAGTATTTT.